A single T cell receptor (beta chain) is shown here with its context. Antigen specificity is unknown. V shed 5 bases and J 4 bases; nucleotides not matched to a gene: 10. This CDR3 is built from 15 residues. CDR1 is SEHNR, CDR2 FQNEAQ, per germline (reference sequence). This entry comes from a study of shared clonotypes between healthy human individuals. About the research overall: Donors had three CD4 naive, three CD4 memory, two CD8 naive and one CD8 memory plate apiece. Study observations and caveats: Naive subsets typically showed greater estimated richness than memory subsets. Among donors, clonotype sharing was expected to be affected by sequencing depth.

Naive-designated CD8 cells lacked CD45RO, were positively enriched for CCR7, and omitted terminally differentiated effector memory CD45RA+ cells. Deep-level settings were used for running the assay. Profiled with immunoSEQ multiplex PCR; TCRdb holds only in-frame clones, not every one. The sample contains about 820,000 clones, 80% to 95% of which appear only once. The sequenced sample consisted of naive CD8+ T cells sorted from blood. V is TRBV7-9 and J is TRBJ2-7; 8 nucleotides align to TRBD1. This receptor was taken from a young man in good health. CDR3 sequence: CASSTLGQGSYEQYF. CDR3 DNA sequence: TGTGCCAGCAGCACCCTAGGACAGGGATCGTACGAGCAGTACTTC.